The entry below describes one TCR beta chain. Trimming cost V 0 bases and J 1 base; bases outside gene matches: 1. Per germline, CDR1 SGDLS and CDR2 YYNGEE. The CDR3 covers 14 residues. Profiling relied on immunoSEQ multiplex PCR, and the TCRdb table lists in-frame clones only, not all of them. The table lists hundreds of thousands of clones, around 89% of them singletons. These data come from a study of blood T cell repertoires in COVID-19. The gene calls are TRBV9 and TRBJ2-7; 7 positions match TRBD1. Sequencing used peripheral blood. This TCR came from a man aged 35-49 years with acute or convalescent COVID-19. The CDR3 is CASSVEGASYEQYF. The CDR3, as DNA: TGTGCCAGCAGCGTAGAGGGGGCATCCTACGAGCAGTACTTC.